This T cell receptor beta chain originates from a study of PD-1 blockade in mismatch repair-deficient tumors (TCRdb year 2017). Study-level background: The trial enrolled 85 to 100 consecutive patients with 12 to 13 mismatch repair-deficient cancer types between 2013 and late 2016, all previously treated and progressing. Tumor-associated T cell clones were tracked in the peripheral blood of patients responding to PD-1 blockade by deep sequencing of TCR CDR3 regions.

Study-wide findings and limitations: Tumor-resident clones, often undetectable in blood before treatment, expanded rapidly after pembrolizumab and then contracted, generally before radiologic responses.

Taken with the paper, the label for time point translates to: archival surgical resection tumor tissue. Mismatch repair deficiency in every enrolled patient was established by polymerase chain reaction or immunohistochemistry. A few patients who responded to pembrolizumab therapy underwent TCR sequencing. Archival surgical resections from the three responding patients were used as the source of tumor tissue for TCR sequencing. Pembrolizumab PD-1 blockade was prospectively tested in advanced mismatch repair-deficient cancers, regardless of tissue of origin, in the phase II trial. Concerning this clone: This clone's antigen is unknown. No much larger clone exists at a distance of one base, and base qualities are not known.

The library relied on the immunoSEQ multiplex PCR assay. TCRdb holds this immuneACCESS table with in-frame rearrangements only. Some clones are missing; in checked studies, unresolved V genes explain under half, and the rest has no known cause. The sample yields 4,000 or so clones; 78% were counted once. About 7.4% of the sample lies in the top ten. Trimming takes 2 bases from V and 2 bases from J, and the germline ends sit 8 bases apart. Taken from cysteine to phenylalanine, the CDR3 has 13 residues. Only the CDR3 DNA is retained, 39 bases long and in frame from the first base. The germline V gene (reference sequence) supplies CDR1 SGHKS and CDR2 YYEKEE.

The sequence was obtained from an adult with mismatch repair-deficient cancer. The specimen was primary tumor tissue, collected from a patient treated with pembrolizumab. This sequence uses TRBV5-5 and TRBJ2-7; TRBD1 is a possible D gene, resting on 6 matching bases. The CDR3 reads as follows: CASSLWGPYEQYF. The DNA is TGTGCCAGCAGCTTATGGGGGCCCTACGAGCAGTACTTC. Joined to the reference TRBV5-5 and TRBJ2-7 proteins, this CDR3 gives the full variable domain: DAGVTQSPTHLIKTRGQQVTLRCSPISGHKSVSWYQQVLGQGPQFIFQYYEKEERGRGNFPDRFSARQFPNYSSELNVNALLLGDSALYLCASSLWGPYEQYFGPGTRLTVT.